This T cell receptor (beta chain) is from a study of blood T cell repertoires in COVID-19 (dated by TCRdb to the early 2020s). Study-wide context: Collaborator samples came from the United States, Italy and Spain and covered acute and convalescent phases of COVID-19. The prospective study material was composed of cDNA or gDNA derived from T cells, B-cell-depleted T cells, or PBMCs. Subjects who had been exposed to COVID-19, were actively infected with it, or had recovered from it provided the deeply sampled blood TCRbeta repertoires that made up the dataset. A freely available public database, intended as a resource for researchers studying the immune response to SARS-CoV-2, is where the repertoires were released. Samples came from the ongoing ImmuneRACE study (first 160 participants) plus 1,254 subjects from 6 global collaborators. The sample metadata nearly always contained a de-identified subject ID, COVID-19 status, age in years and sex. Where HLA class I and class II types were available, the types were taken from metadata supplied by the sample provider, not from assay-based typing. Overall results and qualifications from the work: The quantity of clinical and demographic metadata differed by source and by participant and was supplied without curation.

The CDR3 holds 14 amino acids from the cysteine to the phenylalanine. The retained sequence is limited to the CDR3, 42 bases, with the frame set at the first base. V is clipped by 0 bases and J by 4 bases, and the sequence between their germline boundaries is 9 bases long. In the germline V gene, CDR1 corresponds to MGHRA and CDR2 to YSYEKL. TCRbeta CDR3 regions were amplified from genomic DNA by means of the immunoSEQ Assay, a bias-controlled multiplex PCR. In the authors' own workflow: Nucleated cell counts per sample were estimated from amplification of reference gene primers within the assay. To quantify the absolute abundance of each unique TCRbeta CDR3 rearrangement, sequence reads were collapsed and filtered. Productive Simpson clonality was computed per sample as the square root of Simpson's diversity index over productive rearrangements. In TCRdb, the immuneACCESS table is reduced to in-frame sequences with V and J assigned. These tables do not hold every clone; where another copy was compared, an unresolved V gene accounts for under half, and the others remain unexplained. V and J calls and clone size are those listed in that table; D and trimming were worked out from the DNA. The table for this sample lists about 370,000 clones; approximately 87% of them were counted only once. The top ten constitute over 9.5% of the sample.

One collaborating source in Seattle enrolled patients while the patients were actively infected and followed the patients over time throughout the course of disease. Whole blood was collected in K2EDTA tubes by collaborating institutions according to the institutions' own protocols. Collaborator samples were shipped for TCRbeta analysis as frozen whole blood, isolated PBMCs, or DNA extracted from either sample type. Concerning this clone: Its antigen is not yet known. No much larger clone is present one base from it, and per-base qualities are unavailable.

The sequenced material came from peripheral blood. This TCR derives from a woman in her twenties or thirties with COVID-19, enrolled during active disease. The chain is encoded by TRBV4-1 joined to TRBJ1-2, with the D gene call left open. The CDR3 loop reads CASSQDGSAYGYTF. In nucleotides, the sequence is TGCGCCAGCAGCCAAGACGGCAGCGCCTATGGCTACACCTTC.